The subject of this entry is one T cell receptor (beta chain). These data are taken from a study of blood T cell repertoires in COVID-19. Study at large: PBMCs, B-cell-depleted T cells, or T cells provided the cDNA or gDNA that made up the material.

Study processing details: Reference gene primer amplification yielded estimated nucleated cell counts. Here immunoSEQ multiplex PCR was the method, and the copy in TCRdb shows in-frame clones only, minus some. The V and J calls and clone size are taken from that table; D and trimming were inferred from the DNA. Here the sample spans about 140,000 clones, about 86% being singletons. This CDR3 has 14 amino acids. Trimming took off 7 bases at V and 1 base at J, with 10 bases between the two ends. Per the germline V gene, CDR1 is SNHLY and CDR2 is FYNNEI. The V gene is TRBV2, the J gene TRBJ1-4; the D gene is possibly TRBD1 (5 bases). The sample was peripheral blood. This TCR was sampled from a woman between 55 and 75 years old with acute or convalescent COVID-19. As DNA, the CDR3 is TGTGCCAGCACCGGGGGGGGAACTAATGAAAAACTGTTTTTT. It codes for CASTGGGTNEKLFF.